The rows below give T cell receptor beta chains drawn from one sample of a study of shared T cell receptors in the human thymus. The method was immunoSEQ multiplex PCR; TCRdb's version includes in-frame clones alone and lacks a portion of them. This repertoire shows about 660,000 clones, more than 70% found once; its top ten account for 0.009% to 0.0095%. This same sample was also taken into another study, of human thymus T cells.

Sequencing input: thymocytes. These receptors originate from a boy under three years old with a congenital heart defect. CDR3s include the opening cysteine and the closing phenylalanine or tryptophan. The order of the fields is V gene, clone size, D gene, J gene, CDR3 DNA, CDR3 protein. A D gene is named only where the DNA matches it firmly. For some rows the clone size is stated as once, few or many, or as a class when expanded; others skip it.

TRBV9	.	TRBD1	TRBJ1-1	TGTGCCAGCAGCGCCATCAACAGGGGGCGTTCCACTGAAGCTTTCTTT	CASSAINRGRSTEAFF
TRBV4-3	.	.	TRBJ2-6	TGCGCCAGCAGCCCTACAGGGCACCCTGGGGCCAACGTCCTGACTTTC	CASSPTGHPGANVLTF
TRBV7-9	.	TRBD1	TRBJ1-5	TGTGCCAGCAGCTTGGGACAGGGAGGAGATCAGCCCCAGCATTTT	CASSLGQGGDQPQHF
TRBV15	.	TRBD2	TRBJ2-2	TGTGCCACCAGCAGAGTTAGCGGGGGGGACACCGGGGAGCTGTTTTTT	CATSRVSGGDTGELFF
TRBV11-2	.	.	TRBJ2-3	TGTGCCAGCAGCCGACACGATACGCAGTATTTT	CASSRHDTQYF
TRBV6-5	.	TRBD2	TRBJ2-5	TGTGCCAGCAGGAGCGGGAGGTGGCAAGAGACCCAGTACTTC	CASRSGRWQETQYF
TRBV4-1	.	TRBD2	TRBJ2-1	TGCGCCAGCAGCCCAGGGAGGGCCGAAAAGAATGAGCAGTTCTTC	CASSPGRAEKNEQFF
TRBV5-4	.	.	TRBJ2-7	TGTGCCAGCAGCTTGGCGTTGCCGGGACTGGGCTCCTACGAGCAGTACTTC	CASSLALPGLGSYEQYF
TRBV9	.	TRBD1	TRBJ2-3	TGTGCCAGCAGCGTAGAGACAGGGACAGATACGCAGTATTTT	CASSVETGTDTQYF
TRBV12-5	few	TRBD2	TRBJ2-1	TGTGCTAGTGGGTGGGGGACTAGCGGGAACCGATACAATGAGCAGTTCTTC	CASGWGTSGNRYNEQFF
TRBV2	.	TRBD1	TRBJ2-1	TGTGCCAGCAGTTGGACAGGGAAAGGGTTCTTC	CASSWTGKGFF
TRBV2	.	TRBD2	TRBJ2-5	TGTGCCAGCAGGAGACTAGCGGGAAACCAAGAGACCCAGTACTTC	CASRRLAGNQETQYF
TRBV7-2	.	TRBD2	TRBJ2-7	TGTGCCAGCAGCTTACGTTCCGGGACTAGCGGGACCTACGAGCAGTACTTC	CASSLRSGTSGTYEQYF
TRBV28	.	TRBD1	TRBJ1-2	TGTGCCAGCAAAAAACCGGGACAGAACCCCTATGGCTACACCTTC	CASKKPGQNPYGYTF
TRBV15	.	.	TRBJ2-2	TGTGCCACCAGCAGAGATAGGGCGGAGGAAGCCGGGGAGCTGTTTTTT	CATSRDRAEEAGELFF
TRBV28	.	TRBD1	TRBJ1-6	TGTGCCAGCAGTTACGCACAGGGGCCCTACTCCTATAATTCACCCCTCCACTTT	CASSYAQGPYSYNSPLHF
TRBV6-6	.	TRBD2	TRBJ2-5	TGTGCCAGCAGTGACTTAGCGGGGGGGTCGTTTGGGACCCAGTACTTC	CASSDLAGGSFGTQYF
TRBV11-2	.	TRBD1	TRBJ2-7	TGTGCCAGCAGCCCCCCCGGGACAGGGGGGGGCTCCTACGAGCAGTACTTC	CASSPPGTGGGSYEQYF
TRBV6-5	.	TRBD1	TRBJ2-1	TGTGCCAGCAGTTACAGACAGGGGTCTACCGAGCAGTTCTTC	CASSYRQGSTEQFF
TRBV27	.	TRBD2	TRBJ2-7	TGTGCCAGCAGGGGACTAGCGGCGACCTACGAGCAGTACTTC	CASRGLAATYEQYF
TRBV5-1	.	TRBD1	TRBJ1-2	TGCGCCAGCAGCAGCTCCCGACAGGGGAATAACTATGGCTACACCTTC	CASSSSRQGNNYGYTF
TRBV18	few	TRBD1	TRBJ1-1	TGTGCCAGCTCACCAGGACAGGGGAACACTGAAGCTTTCTTT	CASSPGQGNTEAFF
TRBV5-6	few	.	TRBJ1-6	TGTGCCAGCAGCCCAGTGGCAGGGTCACCCCTCCACTTT	CASSPVAGSPLHF
TRBV5-1	.	.	TRBJ2-1	TGCGCCAGCAGCTTGGCGGTAACAGCCTACAATGAGCAGTTCTTC	CASSLAVTAYNEQFF
TRBV9	.	.	TRBJ1-1	TGTGCCAGCAGCGTAGGCCCAGGGCCAGGCACTGAAGCTTTCTTT	CASSVGPGPGTEAFF